This T cell receptor beta chain emerged from a study of T cell responses to AZD1222 COVID-19 vaccine. Whole-study findings and limits: Baseline seropositivity occurred in only a handful of AZD1222 recipients. Nearly half of spike-specific TCRs reportedly target unmutated variant regions.

There are 16 residues in the CDR3. Germline CDR1 reads SGHRS; CDR2 reads YFSETQ. Trimming cost V 4 bases and J 2 bases; bases outside gene matches: 11. The protocol was immunoSEQ multiplex PCR, while the TCRdb copy is restricted to in-frame clones and leaves out a portion. The top ten hold about 5% of the sample, which has around 150,000 clones, roughly 92% seen once. On this clone: Its cognate antigen is unknown.

The chain links TRBV5-1 to TRBJ2-5, with 7 bases that match TRBD1. This TCR derives from an adult in good health. The input for sequencing was peripheral blood, taken on day 0 of AZD1222 vaccination. The CDR3 sequence is CASSTQGRRGQETQYF. CDR3 nucleotide sequence: TGCGCCAGCAGCACACAGGGGAGAAGGGGACAAGAGACCCAGTACTTC.